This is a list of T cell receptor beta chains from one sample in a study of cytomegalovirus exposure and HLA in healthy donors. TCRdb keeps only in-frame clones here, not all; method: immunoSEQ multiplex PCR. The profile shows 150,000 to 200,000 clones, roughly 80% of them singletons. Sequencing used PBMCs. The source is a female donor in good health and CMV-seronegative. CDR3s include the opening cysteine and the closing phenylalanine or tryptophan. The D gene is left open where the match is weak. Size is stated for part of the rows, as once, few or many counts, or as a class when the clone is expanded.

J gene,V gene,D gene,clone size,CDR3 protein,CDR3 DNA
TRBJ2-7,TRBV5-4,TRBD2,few,CASSLGLAGLYEQYF,TGTGCCAGCAGCTTGGGACTAGCGGGTTTGTACGAGCAGTACTTC
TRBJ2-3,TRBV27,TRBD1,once,CASSLWQGAMADTQYF,TGTGCCAGCAGTTTATGGCAGGGGGCGATGGCAGATACGCAGTATTTT
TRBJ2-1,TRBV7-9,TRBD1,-,CASSAWDRDYNEQFF,TGTGCCAGCAGCGCATGGGACAGGGACTACAATGAGCAGTTCTTC
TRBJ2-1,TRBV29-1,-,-,CSVELYNEQFF,TGCAGCGTTGAATTATACAATGAGCAGTTCTTC
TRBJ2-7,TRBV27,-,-,CASSTPGHLPYEQYF,TGTGCCAGCAGTACACCGGGACATCTCCCTTACGAGCAGTACTTC
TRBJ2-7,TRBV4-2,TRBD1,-,CASSLRQGSYEQYF,TGTGCCAGCAGCCTCCGACAGGGCTCCTACGAGCAGTACTTC
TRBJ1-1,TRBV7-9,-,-,CASSSSGSETEAFF,TGTGCCAGCAGCTCCTCAGGGTCGGAAACTGAAGCTTTCTTT
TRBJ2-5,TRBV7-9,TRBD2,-,CASSESGSSSETQYF,TGTGCCAGCAGCGAAAGCGGGAGTTCTTCCGAGACCCAGTACTTC
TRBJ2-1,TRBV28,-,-,CASSLVNEQFF,TGTGCCAGCAGTCTCGTCAATGAGCAGTTCTTC
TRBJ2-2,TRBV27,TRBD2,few,CASSFAWGAGGVELFF,TGTGCCAGCAGTTTCGCTTGGGGAGCGGGAGGGGTGGAGCTGTTTTTT
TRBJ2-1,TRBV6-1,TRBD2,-,CASSEAGELAGVYEQFF,TGTGCCAGCAGTGAAGCGGGAGAACTAGCGGGAGTATATGAGCAGTTCTTC
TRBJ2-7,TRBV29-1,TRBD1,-,CSVSGGAYEQYF,TGCAGCGTGTCAGGGGGCGCCTACGAGCAGTACTTC
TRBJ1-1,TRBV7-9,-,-,CASSIPQPNTEAFF,TGTGCCAGCAGCATACCACAACCGAACACTGAAGCTTTCTTT
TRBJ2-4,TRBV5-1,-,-,CASSFFLGGAAVDKNIQYF,TGCGCCAGCAGTTTTTTCCTGGGGGGGGCTGCAGTCGACAAAAACATTCAGTACTTC
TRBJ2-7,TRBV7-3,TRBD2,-,CASSPKMGGEQYF,TGTGCCAGCAGCCCTAAGATGGGGGGGGAGCAGTACTTC
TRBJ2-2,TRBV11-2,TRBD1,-,CASSLRTGSHTGELFF,TGTGCCAGCAGCTTGCGGACAGGGAGCCACACCGGGGAGCTGTTTTTT
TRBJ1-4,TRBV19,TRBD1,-,CASRVTGGSEKLFF,TGTGCCAGTAGAGTGACAGGGGGTAGTGAAAAACTGTTTTTT
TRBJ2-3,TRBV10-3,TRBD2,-,CAISENLAGVSDTQYF,TGTGCCATCAGTGAAAACCTAGCGGGGGTTTCAGATACGCAGTATTTT
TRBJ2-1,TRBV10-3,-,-,CAITSSSSSHEQFF,TGTGCCATCACCTCTAGCTCGTCCTCTCATGAGCAGTTCTTC
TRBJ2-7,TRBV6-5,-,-,CASSRGTDTYEQYF,TGTGCCAGCAGCCGGGGGACGGATACCTACGAGCAGTACTTC
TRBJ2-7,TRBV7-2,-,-,CASSFTGVDYEQYF,TGTGCCAGCAGCTTCACAGGAGTTGACTACGAGCAGTACTTC
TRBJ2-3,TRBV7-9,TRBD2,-,CASSWLAVSTDTQYF,TGTGCCAGCAGCTGGCTAGCGGTGAGCACAGATACGCAGTATTTT
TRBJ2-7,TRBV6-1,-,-,CASYGGTYEQYF,TGTGCCAGCTATGGGGGGACTTACGAGCAGTACTTC
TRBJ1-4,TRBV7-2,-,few,CASSFGPRGEKLFF,TGTGCCAGCAGCTTTGGACCAAGGGGAGAAAAACTGTTTTTT
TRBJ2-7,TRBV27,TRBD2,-,CASSLYGTSGRTYEQYF,TGTGCCAGCAGTTTATACGGGACTAGCGGGAGGACTTACGAGCAGTACTTC
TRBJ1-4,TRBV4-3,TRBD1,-,CASSQDSDRGNEKLFF,TGCGCCAGCAGCCAAGATTCCGACAGGGGTAATGAAAAACTGTTTTTT
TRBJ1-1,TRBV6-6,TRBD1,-,CASSYRQGNTEAFF,TGTGCCAGCAGTTACCGACAGGGGAACACTGAAGCTTTCTTT
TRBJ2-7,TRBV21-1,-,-,CAQQWAGRGLLYYEQYF,TGTGCCCAGCAGTGGGCAGGCCGAGGGTTGCTGTACTACGAGCAGTACTTC
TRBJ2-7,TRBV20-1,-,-,CSARDRAEQYF,TGCAGTGCTAGGGACAGAGCCGAGCAGTACTTC
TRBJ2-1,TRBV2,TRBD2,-,CASSLSGSSYNEQFF,TGTGCCAGCAGTCTTAGCGGGAGCTCCTACAATGAGCAGTTCTTC
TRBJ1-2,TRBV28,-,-,CASLTTVAMGYTF,TGTGCCAGCCTTACAACCGTAGCTATGGGCTACACCTTC
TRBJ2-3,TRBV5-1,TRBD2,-,CASSLSGREPDTQYF,TGCGCCAGCAGCCTGTCGGGGCGGGAGCCAGATACGCAGTATTTT
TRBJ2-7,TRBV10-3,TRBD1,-,CAISEPEDRDGTYEQYF,TGTGCCATCAGTGAGCCGGAGGACAGGGATGGGACCTACGAGCAGTACTTC
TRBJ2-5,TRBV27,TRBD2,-,CASSIGLAFQETQYF,TGTGCCAGCAGCATCGGACTAGCGTTCCAAGAGACCCAGTACTTC
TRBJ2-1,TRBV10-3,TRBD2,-,CAIGGGNEQFF,TGTGCCATCGGGGGGGGCAATGAGCAGTTCTTC
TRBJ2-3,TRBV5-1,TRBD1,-,CASSLDRDRETDTQYF,TGCGCCAGCAGCTTGGACCGGGACAGGGAGACAGATACGCAGTATTTT
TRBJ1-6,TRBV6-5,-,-,CASSYSGGGLHSPLHF,TGTGCCAGCAGTTACTCGGGGGGGGGACTTCATTCACCCCTCCACTTT
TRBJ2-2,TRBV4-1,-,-,CASSEIPGVGAGELFF,TGCGCCAGCAGCGAGATACCAGGGGTGGGGGCCGGGGAGCTGTTTTTT
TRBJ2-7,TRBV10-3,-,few,CAISGSLSYEQYF,TGTGCCATCAGTGGTAGCCTGTCCTACGAGCAGTACTTC
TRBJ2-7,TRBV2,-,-,CASLDSIYEQYF,TGTGCCAGCCTGGACAGTATCTACGAGCAGTACTTC
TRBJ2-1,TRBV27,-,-,CASSLTSRKGSYNEQFF,TGTGCCAGCAGTTTAACTAGCCGGAAGGGTTCCTACAATGAGCAGTTCTTC
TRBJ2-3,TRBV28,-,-,CASSFSLALSTDTQYF,TGTGCCAGCAGTTTCTCGCTAGCGCTTAGCACAGATACGCAGTATTTT
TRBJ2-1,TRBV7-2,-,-,CASSTWGGVNNEQFF,TGTGCCAGCAGCACCTGGGGCGGGGTCAACAATGAGCAGTTCTTC
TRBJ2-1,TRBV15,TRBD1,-,CATSRTRATGTGGNEQFF,TGTGCCACCAGCAGGACCAGGGCTACCGGGACAGGGGGCAATGAGCAGTTCTTC
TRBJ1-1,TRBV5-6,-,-,CASSPHSLTEAFF,TGTGCCAGCAGCCCCCACAGTTTAACTGAAGCTTTCTTT